The next 6 T cell receptor beta chains were all read from a single sample in a study of identical twins. One entry per CDR3 protein results from TCRdb running MiXCR on the 5' RACE reads. Among about 220,000 distinct CDR3 sequences listed, under 8.5% were seen once. A further study also used this sample, focusing on T cells expressing NK-cell markers.

The source material was CD8+ T cells sorted from blood. The receptors stem from a woman aged 18 to 35 in good health.

This rearrangement joins TRBV27 to TRBJ1-1; D remains unclear. The CDR3 has 13 amino acids. Trimming took off 5 bases at V and 6 bases at J, with 13 bases between the two ends. The germline V gene encodes CDR1 MNHEY and CDR2 SMNVEV (reference sequence). DNA for the CDR3: TGTGCCAGCAGTGGGGTGCGTGGGTCTGAAGCTTTCTTT. Its translation is CASSGVRGSEAFF.

This chain connects TRBV29-1 to TRBJ1-1; D is ambiguous. CDR1 SQVTM and CDR2 ANQGSEA come from the germline V gene. V was trimmed by 3 bases and J by 4 bases, leaving 6 bases between them. There are 11 residues in the CDR3. Written as DNA, the CDR3 is TGCAGCGTTGAGGCGGGCACTGAAGCTTTCTTT. This codes for CSVEAGTEAFF.

This clonotype was seen ten or more times. The chain recombines TRBV5-1 with TRBJ1-2, with a possible D match to TRBD1 (5 bases). CDR1 and CDR2 (germline): SGHRS, YFSETQ. V was pared by 3 bases and J by 4 bases, with 13 bases between. There are 14 residues in the CDR3. The DNA for the CDR3 is TGCGCCAGCAGCTCCGGGACCTCAGCCTATGGCTACACCTTC. It codes for CASSSGTSAYGYTF.

This clonotype occurred many times. This chain uses TRBV24-1 with TRBJ2-1; TRBD2 is a possible D gene (5 bases). The CDR3 extends over 11 amino acids. CDR1 is KGHDR, CDR2 SFDVKD, per germline. V gave up 5 bases and J gave up 13 bases, with 11 bases separating them. This CDR3 is CATSASGVQFF. The CDR3 region has the DNA TGTGCCACCAGTGCGTCCGGGGTACAGTTCTTC.

This clonotype was seen ten or more times. The chain is built from TRBV20-1 and TRBJ2-7; the match to TRBD1 covers 9 bases. This CDR3 is 13 amino acids long. Germline V gives CDR1 DFQATT, CDR2 SNEGSKA (reference sequence). V dropped 6 bases and J dropped 3; count of bases not matched to a gene: 6. CDR3 residues: CSATPGQGYEQYF. The CDR3 region has the DNA TGCAGTGCAACCCCGGGACAGGGCTACGAGCAGTACTTC.

This chain connects TRBV14 to TRBJ2-1; D might be TRBD2 (6 bases). Trimming pared 1 base from V and 0 bases from J, leaving 13 bases between. From germline, CDR1 is SGHDN and CDR2 FVKESK. This CDR3 is built from 17 residues. CDR3 loop: CASSQGFAGSSYNEQFF. In nucleotides, the CDR3 is TGTGCCAGCAGCCAAGGATTTGCCGGGAGCTCCTACAATGAGCAGTTCTTC.